The present T cell receptor (beta chain) was sequenced within a study of T cell repertoires in cytomegalovirus infection. The sample holds many counts of this clonotype. No antigen is known for it. CDR3 length: 15 amino acids. Germline V CDR1 and CDR2: SGHTA, FQGTGA. With V trimmed by 6 bases and J by 0 bases, 7 bases remained unmatched. TCRdb independently ran MiXCR on the reads; one entry per CDR3 protein. The top ten clones hold 10% of a sample with 450,000 to 600,000 distinct CDR3 sequences, about 11% of them seen once. Study findings and constraints: The ex vivo response showed dominance by HLA-C-restricted CMV-specific TCR beta clonotypes. Using cumulative public TCR beta family frequency, the authors identified those who carried CMV together with the relevant HLA.

The receptor comes from a human donor in good health (CMV status not recorded). Some clones in this sample may be carry-over from other donors' samples. Sequenced material: PBMCs. The chain recombines TRBV7-3 with TRBJ1-2; TRBD1 agrees at 7 bases. In DNA form, the CDR3 reads TGTGCCAGCAGTCGGGACAGCGAAGCTAACTATGGCTACACCTTC. Its translation is CASSRDSEANYGYTF.